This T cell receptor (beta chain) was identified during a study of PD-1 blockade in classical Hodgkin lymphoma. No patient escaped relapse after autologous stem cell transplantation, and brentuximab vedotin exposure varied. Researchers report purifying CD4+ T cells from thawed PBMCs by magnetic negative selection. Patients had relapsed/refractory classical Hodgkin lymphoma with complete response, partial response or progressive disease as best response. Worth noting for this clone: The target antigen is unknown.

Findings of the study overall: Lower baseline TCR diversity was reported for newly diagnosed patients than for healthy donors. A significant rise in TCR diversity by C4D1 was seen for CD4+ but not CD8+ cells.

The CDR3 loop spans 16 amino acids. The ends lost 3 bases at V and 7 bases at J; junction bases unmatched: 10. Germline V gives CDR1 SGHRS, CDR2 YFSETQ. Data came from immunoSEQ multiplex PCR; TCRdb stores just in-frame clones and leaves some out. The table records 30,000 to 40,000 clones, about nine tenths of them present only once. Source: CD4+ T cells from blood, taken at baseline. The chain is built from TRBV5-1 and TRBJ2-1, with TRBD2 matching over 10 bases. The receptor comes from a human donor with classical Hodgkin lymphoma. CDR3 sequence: CASSWTSGQRENEQFF. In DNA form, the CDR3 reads TGCGCCAGCAGCTGGACTAGCGGTCAAAGAGAGAATGAGCAGTTCTTC.